A selection of T cell receptor beta chains follows, all from one sample in a study of OX40 agonist ivuxolimab in advanced cancers. Repertoires were generated with immunoSEQ multiplex PCR, while TCRdb's copy carries only in-frame clones and drops some. The sample contains roughly 100,000 clones, more than 95% of which appear only once. The sample consisted of CD4+ or CD8+ T cells sorted from blood, taken in a trial of the OX40 agonist ivuxolimab. All receptors derive from an adult with an advanced solid tumor such as melanoma, head and neck, liver or kidney cancer. CDR3s include the opening cysteine and the closing phenylalanine or tryptophan. Fields, in order: J gene, V gene, clone size, D gene, CDR3 length, CDR3 DNA, CDR3 protein. A D gene is named only where the DNA matches it firmly. The size entry is marked missing in some rows and otherwise reads once, few, many or a size class.

TRBJ2-5,TRBV6-1,-,-,13,TGTGCCAGCCGGCCGCCCGCGGATCCGTCCCAGTACTTC,CASRPPADPSQYF
TRBJ2-1,TRBV6-5,-,-,15,TGTGCCAGCAGTACTCCCGACTATGCGAAAGTCGAGCAGTTCTTC,CASSTPDYAKVEQFF
TRBJ2-1,TRBV7-1,-,TRBD2,16,TGTGCCAGCAGCTTAGTGGTGTCTAGCGGGAGGAATGAGCAGTTCTTC,CASSLVVSSGRNEQFF
TRBJ2-1,TRBV4-3,-,-,17,TGCGCCAGCAGCCAGACCCGGTCGGACTTACCCTACAATGAGCAGTTCTTC,CASSQTRSDLPYNEQFF
TRBJ1-5,TRBV6-5,few,-,13,TGTGCCAGCAGTTACAGTAGCAATCAGCCCCAGCATTTT,CASSYSSNQPQHF
TRBJ2-1,TRBV7-9,-,-,15,TGTGCCAGCAGCAGTGCGATCCTTGGGAACAATGAGCAGTTCTTC,CASSSAILGNNEQFF
TRBJ2-3,TRBV6-4,-,-,11,TGTGCCAGCAGTGACATCGGGGACCAGTATTTT,CASSDIGDQYF
TRBJ1-2,TRBV5-4,-,-,14,TGTGCCAGCAGCACTCCGGGTCGGGGGTCCGGCTACACCTTC,CASSTPGRGSGYTF
TRBJ2-7,TRBV7-9,-,-,13,TGTGCCAGCAGCTTAGTAATCCACTACGAGCAGTACTTC,CASSLVIHYEQYF
TRBJ1-1,TRBV27,-,TRBD1,13,TGTGCCAGCAGTAACAGGGGGCAAACTGAAGCTTTCTTT,CASSNRGQTEAFF
TRBJ2-1,TRBV4-3,-,TRBD2,16,TGCGCCAGCAGCCAAGGGCTAGCGGGGTCCTACAATGAGCAGTTCTTC,CASSQGLAGSYNEQFF
TRBJ2-1,TRBV11-2,-,-,10,TGTGCCAGCAGCTTGAATGAGCAGTTCTTC,CASSLNEQFF
TRBJ1-5,TRBV28,-,TRBD1,15,TGTGCCAGCAGTTTGTACAGGGGTGAAAGTCAGCCCCAGCATTTT,CASSLYRGESQPQHF
TRBJ1-2,TRBV6-5,-,-,16,TGTGCCAGCAGTTACGACCCGGCGGGGGTTGGCTATGGCTACACCTTC,CASSYDPAGVGYGYTF
TRBJ2-2,TRBV19,-,-,13,TGTGCCAGTAGTGAGACAGGCACCGGGGAGCTGTTTTTT,CASSETGTGELFF
TRBJ2-3,TRBV6-6,-,-,11,TGTGCCACGCGCCGGACAGATACGCAGTATTTT,CATRRTDTQYF
TRBJ2-1,TRBV15,-,TRBD2,17,TGTGCCACCAGCAGACACCCTAGCGGGAGTATTTACAATGAGCAGTTCTTC,CATSRHPSGSIYNEQFF
TRBJ2-5,TRBV6-4,-,TRBD2,14,TGTGCCAACCCAGGGAGGGCCCGGCGAGAGACCCAGTACTTC,CANPGRARRETQYF
TRBJ2-1,TRBV21-1,-,-,17,TGTGCCAGCAGCCAAATAGGGACTAGCGGGAGTTACAATGAGCAGTTCTTC,CASSQIGTSGSYNEQFF
TRBJ2-7,TRBV4-3,-,TRBD2,17,TGCGCCAGCAGCCAAGATAAAGAGCGGGGAGAAGTCTACGAGCAGTACTTC,CASSQDKERGEVYEQYF
TRBJ2-1,TRBV29-1,once,-,12,TGCAGCGTTACAGGGAGGTACAATGAGCAGTTCTTC,CSVTGRYNEQFF
TRBJ1-2,TRBV28,-,-,14,TGTGCCAGCAGTTTATCTCAGGGGAACTATGGCTACACCTTC,CASSLSQGNYGYTF
TRBJ2-1,TRBV19,-,TRBD2,16,TGTGCCAGTAGTATAGCAAGCGGGGGGAAGGACAATGAGCAGTTCTTC,CASSIASGGKDNEQFF
TRBJ1-5,TRBV15,-,TRBD1,14,TGTGCCACCAGCAGCGACAGGGACAATCAGCCCCAGCATTTT,CATSSDRDNQPQHF
TRBJ1-1,TRBV19,-,TRBD1,16,TGTGCCAGTAGTATAAACACCCTCAGGGGGTTTGATGAAGCTTTCTTT,CASSINTLRGFDEAFF
TRBJ2-5,TRBV18,-,TRBD1,19,TGTGCCAGCTCGCCAACAACAGGGGGCTTTAAACCACATCAAGAGACCCAGTACTTC,CASSPTTGGFKPHQETQYF
TRBJ1-1,TRBV27,-,TRBD1,14,TGTGCCAGCAAAAGGGGGCAGGGGAACACTGAAGCTTTCTTT,CASKRGQGNTEAFF
TRBJ1-2,TRBV27,once,-,15,TGTGCCAGCAGTCCCCTGGCGGGGGGGCTGTATGGCTACACCTTC,CASSPLAGGLYGYTF